This is a list of T cell receptor beta chains from one sample in a study of T cell clonotyping in hematopoietic cell transplantation. Repertoires were generated with immunoSEQ multiplex PCR, while TCRdb's copy carries only in-frame clones and drops some. The table records about 29,000 clones, 92% of them present only once. The input for sequencing was PBMCs, taken 100 days after allogeneic stem cell transplant. The receptors come from a female patient aged 50-60 years who had an allogeneic stem cell transplant from a related donor, so the T cells may come from the graft donor. Some clones in this sample may be carry-over from other donors' samples. CDR3s include the opening cysteine and the closing phenylalanine or tryptophan. The D gene is left open where the match is weak.

>TRBJ2-5|16|TRBV2|TRBD2
TGTGCCAGCAGGGCCATGGAGCGGGGGGACCAAGAGACCCAGTACTTC
CASRAMERGDQETQYF
>TRBJ2-3|15|TRBV5-1|-
TGCGCCAGCAGCTTGGCCGGAGTGAGGGCGGATACGCAGTATTTT
CASSLAGVRADTQYF
>TRBJ2-2|16|TRBV11-3|-
TGTGCCAGCAGCCGATTCAACTCTCCGGGGACCGGGGAGCTGTTTTTT
CASSRFNSPGTGELFF
>TRBJ2-7|13|TRBV4-1|-
TGCGCCAGCAGCCAACCCGATTTGTACGAGCAGTACTTC
CASSQPDLYEQYF
>TRBJ1-1|11|TRBV29-1|-
TGCAGCGTTGTTACTAACACTGAAGCTTTCTTT
CSVVTNTEAFF
>TRBJ1-3|15|TRBV16|-
TGTGCCAGCAGCCGCACCGGCGGAGCTGGAAACACCATATATTTT
CASSRTGGAGNTIYF
>TRBJ1-2|13|TRBV5-1|-
TGCGCCAGCAGCTCAGCAGGCCGCTATGGCTACACCTTC
CASSSAGRYGYTF
>TRBJ2-1|16|TRBV4-1|TRBD2
TGCGCCAGCAGCCAAACCCGACTAGCGGGGACGGATGAGCAGTTCTTC
CASSQTRLAGTDEQFF
>TRBJ1-2|16|TRBV28|-
TGTGCCAGCGGGGGTCCGGGGACACCCGATAACTATGGCTACACCTTC
CASGGPGTPDNYGYTF
>TRBJ2-3|15|TRBV5-1|TRBD2
TGCGCCAGCAGCTTGGCTAGCGGGGGGGCAGATACGCAGTATTTT
CASSLASGGADTQYF
>TRBJ2-2|16|TRBV30|-
TGTGCCTGGAGTGGCAGGTGGGGCTACCTCACCGGGGAGCTGTTTTTT
CAWSGRWGYLTGELFF
>TRBJ1-1|16|TRBV2|TRBD1
TGTGCCAGCAGTGATACTAGGGGGCGGGGGGACACTGAAGCTTTCTTT
CASSDTRGRGDTEAFF
>TRBJ2-3|13|TRBV29-1|TRBD2
TGCAGCGTCGAAGCGGGGAGCACAGATACGCAGTATTTT
CSVEAGSTDTQYF
>TRBJ1-5|17|TRBV21-1|-
TGTGCCAGCAGGCCCCCTGCTGGGGCTAAAAGCAATCAGCCCCAGCATTTT
CASRPPAGAKSNQPQHF
>TRBJ2-3|17|TRBV5-1|TRBD2
TGCGCCAGCAGCTTGTTAGCGGGGGCGTCGAGCACAGATACGCAGTATTTT
CASSLLAGASSTDTQYF
>TRBJ2-7|15|TRBV6-1|TRBD2
TGTGCCAGCATCTCGGGGCTAGCGGGCTCCTACGAGCAGTACTTC
CASISGLAGSYEQYF
>TRBJ1-1|14|TRBV11-3|TRBD1
TGTGCCAGCAGCTTAGGGAATCGGGACAGTGAAGCTTTCTTT
CASSLGNRDSEAFF
>TRBJ2-3|16|TRBV7-8|TRBD2
TGTGCCAGCAGCTTAGAGCTAGCGGGGGGCACAGATACGCAGTATTTT
CASSLELAGGTDTQYF
>TRBJ1-6|15|TRBV5-5|-
TGTGCCAGCGAGGCACCGGGGGGCGGTAATTCACCCCTCCACTTT
CASEAPGGGNSPLHF